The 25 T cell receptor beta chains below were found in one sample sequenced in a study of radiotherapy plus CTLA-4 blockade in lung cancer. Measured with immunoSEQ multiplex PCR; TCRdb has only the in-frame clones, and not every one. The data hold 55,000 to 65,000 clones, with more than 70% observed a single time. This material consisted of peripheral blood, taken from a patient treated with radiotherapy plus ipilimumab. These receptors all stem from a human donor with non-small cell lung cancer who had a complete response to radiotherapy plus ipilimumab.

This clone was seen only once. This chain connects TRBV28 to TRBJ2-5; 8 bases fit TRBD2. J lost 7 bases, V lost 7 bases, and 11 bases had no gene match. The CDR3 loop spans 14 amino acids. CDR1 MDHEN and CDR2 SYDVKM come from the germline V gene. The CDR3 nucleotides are TGTGCCAGCACTTACCCGGGAGGGAAGAGGACCCAGTACTTC. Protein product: CASTYPGGKRTQYF. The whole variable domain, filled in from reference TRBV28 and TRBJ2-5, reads DVKVTQSSRYLVKRTGEKVFLECVQDMDHENMFWYRQDPGLGLRLIYFSYDVKMKEKGDIPEGYSVSREKKERFSLILESASTNQTSMYLCASTYPGGKRTQYFGPGTRLLVL.

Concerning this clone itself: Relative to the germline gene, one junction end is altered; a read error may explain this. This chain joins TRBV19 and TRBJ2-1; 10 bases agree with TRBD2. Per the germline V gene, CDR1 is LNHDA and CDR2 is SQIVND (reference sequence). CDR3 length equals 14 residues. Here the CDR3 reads CDSSSGRTYNEQFF. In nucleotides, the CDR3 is TGTGACAGTAGTAGCGGGAGGACATACAATGAGCAGTTCTTC.

The DNA for the CDR3 is TGCGCCAGCAGCGTGGGACAGTCCTATGGCTACACCTTC. This translates into CASSVGQSYGYTF. This sequence joins TRBV10-2 and TRBJ1-2; 7 bases fit TRBD1. The J segment lost 4 bases and the V segment lost 6 bases, leaving 5 bases of the junction unmatched. CDR1 is WSHSY, CDR2 SAAADI, per germline. The CDR3 length is 13 residues.

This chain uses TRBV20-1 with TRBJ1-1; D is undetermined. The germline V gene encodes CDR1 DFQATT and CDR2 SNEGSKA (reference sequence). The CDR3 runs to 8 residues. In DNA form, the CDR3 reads TGCATTACCGGTGAAGCTTTCTTT. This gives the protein CITGEAFF.

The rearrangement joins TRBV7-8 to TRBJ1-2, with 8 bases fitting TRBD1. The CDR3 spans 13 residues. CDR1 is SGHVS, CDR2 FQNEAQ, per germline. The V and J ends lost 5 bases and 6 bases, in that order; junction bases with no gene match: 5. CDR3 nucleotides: TGTGCCAGCAGCCCCAGGACAGGGAATGGCTACACCTTC. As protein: CASSPRTGNGYTF.

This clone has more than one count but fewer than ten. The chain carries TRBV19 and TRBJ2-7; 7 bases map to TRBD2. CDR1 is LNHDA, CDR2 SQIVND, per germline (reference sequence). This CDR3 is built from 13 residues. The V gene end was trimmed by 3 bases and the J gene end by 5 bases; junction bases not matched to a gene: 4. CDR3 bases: TGTGCCAGTAGTATCGGGGGAGGGGACGAGCAGTACTTC. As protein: CASSIGGGDEQYF. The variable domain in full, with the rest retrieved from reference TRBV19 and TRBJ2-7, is DGGITQSPKYLFRKEGQNVTLSCEQNLNHDAMYWYRQDPGQGLRLIYYSQIVNDFQKGDIAEGYSVSREKKESFPLTVTSAQKNPTAFYLCASSIGGGDEQYFGPGTRLTVT.

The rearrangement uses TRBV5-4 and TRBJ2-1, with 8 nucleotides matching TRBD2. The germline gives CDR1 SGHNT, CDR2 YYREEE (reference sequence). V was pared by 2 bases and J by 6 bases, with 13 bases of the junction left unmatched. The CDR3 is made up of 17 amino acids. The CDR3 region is CASSFLAGGLRPNEQFF. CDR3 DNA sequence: TGTGCCAGCAGCTTTTTGGCGGGGGGATTACGGCCCAATGAGCAGTTCTTC.

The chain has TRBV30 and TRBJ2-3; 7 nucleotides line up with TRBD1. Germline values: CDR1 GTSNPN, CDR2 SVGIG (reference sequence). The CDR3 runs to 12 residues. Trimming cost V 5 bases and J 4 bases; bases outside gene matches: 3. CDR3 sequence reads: CAWGQGADTQYF. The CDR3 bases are TGTGCCTGGGGGCAGGGGGCAGATACGCAGTATTTT.

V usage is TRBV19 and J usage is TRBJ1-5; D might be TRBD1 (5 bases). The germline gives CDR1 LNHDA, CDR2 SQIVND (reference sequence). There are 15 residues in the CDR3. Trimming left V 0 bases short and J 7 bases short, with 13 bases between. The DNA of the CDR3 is TGTGCCAGTAGTATAGATGGGGGGGTAGGGCAGCCCCAGCATTTT. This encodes CASSIDGGVGQPQHF.

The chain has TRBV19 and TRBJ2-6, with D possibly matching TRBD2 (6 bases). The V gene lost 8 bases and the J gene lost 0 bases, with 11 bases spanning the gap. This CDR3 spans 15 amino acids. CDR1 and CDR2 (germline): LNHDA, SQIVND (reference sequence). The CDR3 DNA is TGTGCCAGTGCGGAGGGTTACTCTGGGGCCAACGTCCTGACTTTC. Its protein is CASAEGYSGANVLTF.

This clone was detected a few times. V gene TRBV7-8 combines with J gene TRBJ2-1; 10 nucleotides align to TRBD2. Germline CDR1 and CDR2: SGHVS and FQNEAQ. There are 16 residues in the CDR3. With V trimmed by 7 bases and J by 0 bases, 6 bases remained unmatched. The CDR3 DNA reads TGTGCCAGCAAGTATAGCGGGGGGAGCTCCTACAATGAGCAGTTCTTC. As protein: CASKYSGGSSYNEQFF. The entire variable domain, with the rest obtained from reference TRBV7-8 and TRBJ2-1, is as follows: GAGVSQSPRYKVAKRGQDVALRCDPISGHVSLFWYQQALGQGPEFLTYFQNEAQLDKSGLPSDRFFAERPEGSVSTLKIQRTQQEDSAVYLCASKYSGGSSYNEQFFGPGTRLTVL.

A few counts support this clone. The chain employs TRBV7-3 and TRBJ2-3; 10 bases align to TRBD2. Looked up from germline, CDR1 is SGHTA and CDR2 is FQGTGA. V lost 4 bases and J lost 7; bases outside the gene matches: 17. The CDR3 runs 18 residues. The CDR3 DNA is TGTGCCAGCAGCTCCTTCGACAAAGCGGGAGGGCCCCGAAATACGCAGTATTTT. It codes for CASSSFDKAGGPRNTQYF.

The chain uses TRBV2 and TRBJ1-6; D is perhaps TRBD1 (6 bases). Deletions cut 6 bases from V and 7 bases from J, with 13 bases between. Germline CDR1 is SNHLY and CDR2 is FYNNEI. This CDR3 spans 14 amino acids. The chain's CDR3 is CASRLQGRNSPLHF. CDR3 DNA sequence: TGTGCCAGCAGGCTACAGGGTCGGAATTCACCCCTCCACTTT.

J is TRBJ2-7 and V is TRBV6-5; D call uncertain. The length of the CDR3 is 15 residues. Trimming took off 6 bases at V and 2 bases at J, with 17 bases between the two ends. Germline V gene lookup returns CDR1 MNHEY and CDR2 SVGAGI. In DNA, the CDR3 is TGTGCCAGCAGAACTGACTTAGCAAATCCCTACGAGCAGTACTTC. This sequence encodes CASRTDLANPYEQYF.

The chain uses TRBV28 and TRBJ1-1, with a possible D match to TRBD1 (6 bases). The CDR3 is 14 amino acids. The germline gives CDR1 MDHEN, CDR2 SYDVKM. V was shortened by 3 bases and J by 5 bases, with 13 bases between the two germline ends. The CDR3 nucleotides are TGTGCCAGCAGTTTCGGGCAGGGGCAAACTGAAGCTTTCTTT. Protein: CASSFGQGQTEAFF.

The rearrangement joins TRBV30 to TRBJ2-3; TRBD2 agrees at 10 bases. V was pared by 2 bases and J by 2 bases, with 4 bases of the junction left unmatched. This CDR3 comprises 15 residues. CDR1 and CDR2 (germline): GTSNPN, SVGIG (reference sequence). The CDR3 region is CAWSRLAGVTDTQYF. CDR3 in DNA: TGTGCCTGGAGTAGGCTAGCGGGAGTCACAGATACGCAGTATTTT.

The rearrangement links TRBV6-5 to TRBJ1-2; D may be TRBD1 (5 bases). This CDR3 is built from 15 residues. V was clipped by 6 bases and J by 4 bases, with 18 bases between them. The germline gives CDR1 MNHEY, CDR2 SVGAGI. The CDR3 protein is CASRQGEGFGYGYTF. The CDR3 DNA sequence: TGTGCCAGCAGACAAGGGGAGGGTTTTGGCTATGGCTACACCTTC.

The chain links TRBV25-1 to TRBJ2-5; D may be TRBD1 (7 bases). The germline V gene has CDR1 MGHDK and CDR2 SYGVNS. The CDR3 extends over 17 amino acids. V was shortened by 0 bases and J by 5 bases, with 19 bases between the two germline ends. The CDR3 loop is CASSEYRGGQGGETQYF. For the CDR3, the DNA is TGTGCCAGCAGTGAATATCGGGGCGGGCAGGGGGGCGAGACCCAGTACTTC.

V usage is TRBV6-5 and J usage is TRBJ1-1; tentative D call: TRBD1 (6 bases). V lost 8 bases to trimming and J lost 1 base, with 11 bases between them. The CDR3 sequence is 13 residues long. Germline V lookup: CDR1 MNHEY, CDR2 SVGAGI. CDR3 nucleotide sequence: TGTGCCAGCTCGAGACAGGAGAACACTGAAGCTTTCTTT. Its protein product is CASSRQENTEAFF.

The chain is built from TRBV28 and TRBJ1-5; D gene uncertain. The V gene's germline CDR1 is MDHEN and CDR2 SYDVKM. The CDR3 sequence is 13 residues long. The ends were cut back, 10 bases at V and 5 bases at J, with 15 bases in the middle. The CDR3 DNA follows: TGTGCCACAAGAACCGGGAGCGATCAGCCCCAGCATTTT. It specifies CATRTGSDQPQHF.

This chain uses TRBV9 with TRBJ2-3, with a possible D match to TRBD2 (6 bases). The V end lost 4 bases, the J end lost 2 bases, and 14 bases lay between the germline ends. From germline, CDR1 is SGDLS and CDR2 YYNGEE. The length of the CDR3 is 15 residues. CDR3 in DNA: TGTGCCAGCAGCAGCCGCGGAGGGCTCACAGATACGCAGTATTTT. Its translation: CASSSRGGLTDTQYF.

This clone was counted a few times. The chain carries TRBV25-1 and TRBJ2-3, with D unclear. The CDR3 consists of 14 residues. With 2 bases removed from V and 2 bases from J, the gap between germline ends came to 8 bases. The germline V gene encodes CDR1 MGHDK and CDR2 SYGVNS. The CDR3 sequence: CASSEQSYTDTQYF. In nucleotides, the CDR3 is TGTGCCAGCAGTGAACAGTCATACACAGATACGCAGTATTTT.

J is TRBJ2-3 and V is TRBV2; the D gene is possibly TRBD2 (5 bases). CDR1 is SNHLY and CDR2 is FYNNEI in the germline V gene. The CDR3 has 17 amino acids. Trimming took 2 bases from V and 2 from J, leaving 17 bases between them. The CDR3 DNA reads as TGTGCCAGCAGTGAAATTATACGGGAAACTCTCACAGATACGCAGTATTTT. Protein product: CASSEIIRETLTDTQYF. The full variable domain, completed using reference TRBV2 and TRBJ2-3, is EPEVTQTPSHQVTQMGQEVILRCVPISNHLYFYWYRQILGQKVEFLVSFYNNEISEKSEIFDDQFSVERPDGSNFTLKIRSTKLEDSAMYFCASSEIIRETLTDTQYFGPGTRLTVL.

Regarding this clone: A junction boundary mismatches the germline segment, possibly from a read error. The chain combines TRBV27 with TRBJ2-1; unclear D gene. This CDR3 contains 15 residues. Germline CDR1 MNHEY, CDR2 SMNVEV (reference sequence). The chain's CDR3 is CASSKSHSSYSEQFF. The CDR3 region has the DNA TGTGCCAGCAGCAAGTCACACTCCTCCTACAGTGAGCAGTTCTTC.

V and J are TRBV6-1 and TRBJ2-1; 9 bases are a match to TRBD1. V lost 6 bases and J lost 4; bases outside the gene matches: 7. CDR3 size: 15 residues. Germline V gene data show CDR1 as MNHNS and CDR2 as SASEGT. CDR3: CASSYRGLAYNEQFF. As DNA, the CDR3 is TGTGCCAGCAGCTACAGGGGGCTGGCATACAATGAGCAGTTCTTC.